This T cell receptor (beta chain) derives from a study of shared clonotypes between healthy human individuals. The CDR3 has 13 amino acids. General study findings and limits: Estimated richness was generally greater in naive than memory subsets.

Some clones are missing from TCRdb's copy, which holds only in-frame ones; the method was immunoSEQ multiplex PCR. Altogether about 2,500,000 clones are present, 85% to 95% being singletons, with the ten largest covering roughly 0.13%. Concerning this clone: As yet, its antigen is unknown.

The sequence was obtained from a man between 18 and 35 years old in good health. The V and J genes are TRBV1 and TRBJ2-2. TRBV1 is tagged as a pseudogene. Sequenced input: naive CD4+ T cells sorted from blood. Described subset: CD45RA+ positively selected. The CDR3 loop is CTSSQEAVEELFF. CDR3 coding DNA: TGCACCAGCAGCCAAGAGGCAGTGGAGGAGCTGTTTTTT.